The clone carrying this T cell receptor (beta chain) was seen only a few times. Its antigen remains unidentified. The entry originates in a study of blood T cells in healthy people across ages. Study-wide results and caveats: There was a strong correlation between TCR beta diversity and naive T cell percentage.

Primed by a sample-barcoded 5' primer and a J-beta primer mix, a second PCR proceeded for about 7 to 12 cycles. In TCRdb, the 5' RACE reads were re-called with MiXCR into one record per CDR3 protein. The profile shows about 1.5 million distinct CDR3 sequences, less than 45% of them singletons. The CDR3 is 17 amino acids. Per germline, CDR1 DFQATT and CDR2 SNEGSKA (reference sequence). V lost 0 bases, J lost 1 base, and 10 bases stayed unmatched. Every sample gave at least 5 micrograms of total RNA when it was extracted. This sequence was found in a woman under 30 in good health. J is TRBJ2-5 and V is TRBV20-1, with TRBD2 matching 8 bases. The source material was blood. The DNA for the CDR3 is TGCAGTGCTAGAGATTTGCGCGGGGGGTATACCCAAGAGACCCAGTACTTC. It codes for CSARDLRGGYTQETQYF.